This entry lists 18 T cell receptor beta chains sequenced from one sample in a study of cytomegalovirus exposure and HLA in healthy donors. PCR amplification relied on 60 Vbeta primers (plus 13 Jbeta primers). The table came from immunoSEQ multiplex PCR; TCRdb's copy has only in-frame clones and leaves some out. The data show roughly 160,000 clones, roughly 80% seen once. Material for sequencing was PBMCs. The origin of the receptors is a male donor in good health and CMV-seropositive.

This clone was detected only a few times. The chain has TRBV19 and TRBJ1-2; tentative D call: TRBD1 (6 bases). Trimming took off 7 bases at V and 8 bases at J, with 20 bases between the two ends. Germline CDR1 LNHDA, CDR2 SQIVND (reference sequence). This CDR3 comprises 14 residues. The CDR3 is CASNQGWQGRGYTF. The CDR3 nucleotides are TGTGCCAGTAACCAGGGATGGCAGGGGAGAGGCTACACCTTC.

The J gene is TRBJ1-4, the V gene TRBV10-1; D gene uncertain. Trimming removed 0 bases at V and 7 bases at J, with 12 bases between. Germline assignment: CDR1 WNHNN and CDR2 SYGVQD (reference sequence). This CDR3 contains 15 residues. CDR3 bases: TGCGCCAGCAGTGAGTCGAGGATACCGGGTGAAAAACTGTTTTTT. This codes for CASSESRIPGEKLFF.

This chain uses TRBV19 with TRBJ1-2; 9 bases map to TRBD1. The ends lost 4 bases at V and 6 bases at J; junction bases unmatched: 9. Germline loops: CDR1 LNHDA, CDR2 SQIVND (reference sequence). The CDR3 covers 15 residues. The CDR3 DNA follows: TGTGCCAGTAGTAAAGACTCCGGGACAGGGAATGGCTACACCTTC. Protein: CASSKDSGTGNGYTF.

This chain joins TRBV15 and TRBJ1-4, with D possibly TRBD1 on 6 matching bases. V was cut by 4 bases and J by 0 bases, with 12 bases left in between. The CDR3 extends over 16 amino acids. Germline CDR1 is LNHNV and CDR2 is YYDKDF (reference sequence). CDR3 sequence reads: CATSIDRTATNEKLFF. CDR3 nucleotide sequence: TGTGCCACCAGCATAGATCGGACAGCAACTAATGAAAAACTGTTTTTT.

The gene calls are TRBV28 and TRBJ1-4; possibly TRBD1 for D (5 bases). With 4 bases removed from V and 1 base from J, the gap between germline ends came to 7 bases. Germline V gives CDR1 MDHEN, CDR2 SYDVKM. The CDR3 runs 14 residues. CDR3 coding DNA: TGTGCCAGCAGTTCGACAGAAACTAATGAAAAACTGTTTTTT. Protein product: CASSSTETNEKLFF.

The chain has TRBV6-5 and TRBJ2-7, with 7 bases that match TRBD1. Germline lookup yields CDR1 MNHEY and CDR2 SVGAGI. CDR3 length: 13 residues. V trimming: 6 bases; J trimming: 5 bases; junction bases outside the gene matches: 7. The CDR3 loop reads CASRQGQSHEQYF. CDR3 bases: TGTGCCAGCAGACAGGGACAGTCCCACGAGCAGTACTTC.

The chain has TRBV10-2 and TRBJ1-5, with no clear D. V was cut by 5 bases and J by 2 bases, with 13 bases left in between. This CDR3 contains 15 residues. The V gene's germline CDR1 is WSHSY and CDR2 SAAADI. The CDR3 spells CASSLSREGNQPQHF. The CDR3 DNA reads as TGCGCCAGCAGTCTTTCGAGGGAGGGCAATCAGCCCCAGCATTTT.

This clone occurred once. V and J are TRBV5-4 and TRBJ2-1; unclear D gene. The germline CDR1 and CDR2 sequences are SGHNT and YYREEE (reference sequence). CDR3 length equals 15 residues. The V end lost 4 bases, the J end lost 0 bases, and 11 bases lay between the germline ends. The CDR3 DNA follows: TGTGCCAGCAGCGGAGACCTTAGCTCCTACAATGAGCAGTTCTTC. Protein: CASSGDLSSYNEQFF.

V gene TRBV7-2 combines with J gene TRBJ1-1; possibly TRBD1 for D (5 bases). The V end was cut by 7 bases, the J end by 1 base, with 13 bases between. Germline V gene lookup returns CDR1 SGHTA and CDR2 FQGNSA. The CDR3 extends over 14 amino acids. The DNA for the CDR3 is TGTGCCAGCACCCCAACAGGTCGGAACACTGAAGCTTTCTTT. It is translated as CASTPTGRNTEAFF.

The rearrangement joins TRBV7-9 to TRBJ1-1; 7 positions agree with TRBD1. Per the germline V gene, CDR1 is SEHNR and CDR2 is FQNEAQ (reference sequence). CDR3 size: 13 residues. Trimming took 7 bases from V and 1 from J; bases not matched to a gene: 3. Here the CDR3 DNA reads TGTGCCAGCATTAGACAGGGGAACACTGAAGCTTTCTTT. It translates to CASIRQGNTEAFF.

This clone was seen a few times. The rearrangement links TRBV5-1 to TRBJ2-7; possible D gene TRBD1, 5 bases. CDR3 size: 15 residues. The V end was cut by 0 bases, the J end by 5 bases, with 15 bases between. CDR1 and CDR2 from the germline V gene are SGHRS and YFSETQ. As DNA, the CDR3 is TGCGCCAGCAGCTTGGCTTTGCAGGGTTCCGACGAGCAGTACTTC. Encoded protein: CASSLALQGSDEQYF.

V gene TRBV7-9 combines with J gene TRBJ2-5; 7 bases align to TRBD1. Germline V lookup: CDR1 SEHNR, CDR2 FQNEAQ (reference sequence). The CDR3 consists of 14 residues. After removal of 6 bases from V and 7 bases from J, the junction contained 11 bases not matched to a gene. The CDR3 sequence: CASSPMGQTGTQYF. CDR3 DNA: TGTGCCAGCAGTCCTATGGGACAGACGGGGACCCAGTACTTC.

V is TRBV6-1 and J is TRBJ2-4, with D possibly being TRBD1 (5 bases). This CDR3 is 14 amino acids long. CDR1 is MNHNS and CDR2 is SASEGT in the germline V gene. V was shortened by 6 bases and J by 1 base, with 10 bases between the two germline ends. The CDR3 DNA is TGTGCCAGCAGCCAGGGTTGGGCCAAAAACATTCAGTACTTC. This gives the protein CASSQGWAKNIQYF.

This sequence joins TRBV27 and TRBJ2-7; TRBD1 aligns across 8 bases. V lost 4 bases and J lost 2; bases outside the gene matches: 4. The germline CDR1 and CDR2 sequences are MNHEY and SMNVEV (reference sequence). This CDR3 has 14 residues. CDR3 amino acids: CASSWTGIPYEQYF. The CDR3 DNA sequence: TGTGCCAGCAGTTGGACAGGGATCCCCTACGAGCAGTACTTC.

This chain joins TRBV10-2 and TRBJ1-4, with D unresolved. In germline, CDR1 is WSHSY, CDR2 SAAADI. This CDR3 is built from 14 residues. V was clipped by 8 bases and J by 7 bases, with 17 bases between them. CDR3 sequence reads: CASLAAGGSEKLFF. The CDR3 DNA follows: TGCGCCAGCCTGGCGGCAGGCGGGTCTGAAAAACTGTTTTTT.

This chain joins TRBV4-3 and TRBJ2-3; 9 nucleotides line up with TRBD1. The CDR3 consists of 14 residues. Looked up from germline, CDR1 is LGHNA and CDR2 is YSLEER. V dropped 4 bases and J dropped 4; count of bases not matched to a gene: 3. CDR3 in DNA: TGCGCCAGCAGCCGGGACAGGGCCTCAGATACGCAGTATTTT. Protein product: CASSRDRASDTQYF.

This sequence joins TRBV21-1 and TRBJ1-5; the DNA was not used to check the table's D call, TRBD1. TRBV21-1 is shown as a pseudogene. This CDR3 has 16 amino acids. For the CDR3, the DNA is TGTGCCAGCAGCAACAGGGGCAGGGGCCCCAATCAGCCCCAGCATTTT. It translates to CASSNRGRGPNQPQHF.

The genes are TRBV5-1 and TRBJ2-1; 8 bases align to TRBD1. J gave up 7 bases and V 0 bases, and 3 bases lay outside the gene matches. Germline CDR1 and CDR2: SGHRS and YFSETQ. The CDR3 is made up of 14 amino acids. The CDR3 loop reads CASSLGQGRNEQFF. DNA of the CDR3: TGCGCCAGCAGCTTGGGACAGGGGAGAAATGAGCAGTTCTTC.